The entry below describes one T cell receptor (beta chain). Its antigen is undetermined. This could be a read error, since a much larger clone is one nucleotide away. The data were taken from a study of breast tumors, draining lymph nodes, adjacent tissues. Germline V lookup: CDR1 LNHDA, CDR2 SQIVND (reference sequence). The CDR3 is 16 residues long. After removal of 6 bases from V and 3 bases from J, the junction contained 9 bases not matched to a gene. Breast cancer patients provided tissue from their axillary draining lymph nodes. Overall study results and limits: Tumors had less TCR diversity than lymph nodes, more than nontumor tissue.

MiXCR, run by TCRdb on the multiplex PCR reads, gives a single entry per CDR3 protein. The sample yields 65,000 to 80,000 distinct CDR3 sequences, roughly 20% seen once. The TCR comes from a female donor with breast cancer. Some clones in this sample may be carry-over from other donors' samples. The genes are TRBV19 and TRBJ2-2; TRBD2 aligns across 8 bases. The sample consisted of axillary lymph node tissue. CDR3 sequence (DNA): TGTGCCAGTAGGTTACGGCGGGAGGACGACACCGGGGAGCTGTTTTTT. It encodes CASRLRREDDTGELFF. Full variable domain (remainder filled in from reference TRBV19 and TRBJ2-2): DGGITQSPKYLFRKEGQNVTLSCEQNLNHDAMYWYRQDPGQGLRLIYYSQIVNDFQKGDIAEGYSVSREKKESFPLTVTSAQKNPTAFYLCASRLRREDDTGELFFGEGSRLTVL.